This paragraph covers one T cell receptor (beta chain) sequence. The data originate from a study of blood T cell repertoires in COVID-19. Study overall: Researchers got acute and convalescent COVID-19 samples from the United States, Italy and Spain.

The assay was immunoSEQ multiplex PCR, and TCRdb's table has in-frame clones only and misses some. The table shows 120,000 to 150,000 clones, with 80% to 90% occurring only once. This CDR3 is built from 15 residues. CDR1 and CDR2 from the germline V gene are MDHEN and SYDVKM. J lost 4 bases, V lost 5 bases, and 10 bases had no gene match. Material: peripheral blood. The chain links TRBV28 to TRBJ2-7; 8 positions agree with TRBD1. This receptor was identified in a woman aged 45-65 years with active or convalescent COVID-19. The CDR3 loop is CASSPSGGGYYEQYF. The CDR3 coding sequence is TGTGCCAGCAGTCCCTCAGGGGGCGGTTATTACGAGCAGTACTTC.